The rows below give T cell receptor beta chains drawn from one sample of a study of Graves' ophthalmopathy and Graves' hyperthyroidism. One entry per CDR3 protein results from TCRdb running MiXCR on the multiplex PCR reads. The data contain nearly 400,000 distinct CDR3 sequences, around 16% of them singletons. Sequenced sample: peripheral blood. These receptors were collected from a young woman with Graves' ophthalmopathy. Both conserved end residues are trimmed from each CDR3. The size of a clone is reported for some rows only, either as once, few or many, or as a class for expanded clones.

j_call cdr3_length v_call clone_size cdr3_aa
TRBJ2-7 14 TRBV7-6 many ASSPRGSGGSYEQY
TRBJ1-6 14 TRBV7-2 many ASSLVPGQGQAPLH
TRBJ2-7 11 TRBV29-1 . SVEGLEDYEQY
TRBJ1-5 12 TRBV3-1 many ASSQTVRTGPQH
TRBJ1-3 13 TRBV12-3/TRBV12-4 many ASSSPLGGENTIY
TRBJ1-6 13 TRBV11-2 many ASSQPGRPNSPLH
TRBJ2-2 11 TRBV14 many ASSQGGVGELF
TRBJ1-2 13 TRBV5-1 many ASSLLDSVDHGYT
TRBJ1-6 11 TRBV20-1 many SAGQGENSPLH
TRBJ1-1 18 TRBV7-9 many ASSLRVWGGGLRRGSEAF
TRBJ2-7 12 TRBV20-1 . SASYFTETGEQY
TRBJ1-5 11 TRBV19 many ASSIRVWQPQH
TRBJ1-1 11 TRBV6-5 many ASSYLTATEAF
TRBJ2-4 15 TRBV4-1 many ASSPSERIIAKNIQY
TRBJ2-7 14 TRBV12-3/TRBV12-4 . ASSLLASTSSYEQY
TRBJ2-7 11 TRBV20-1 many SARGPLSYEQY
TRBJ2-7 9 TRBV9 many ASSVGGPWY
TRBJ1-1 11 TRBV9 many ASSSSAGTEAF
TRBJ2-7 10 TRBV30 many AWSRDTYEQY
TRBJ2-7 13 TRBV7-8 many ASSLGKRGRPGQY
TRBJ1-2 13 TRBV24-1 few ATSGADRRGNGYT
TRBJ1-1 13 TRBV11-2 many ASSLRTDRGTEAF
TRBJ1-6 18 TRBV12-3/TRBV12-4 many ASKVSDRVVEGTYNSPLH
TRBJ1-6 14 TRBV7-6 many ASSLGPGTNNSPLH
TRBJ2-5 12 TRBV28 many ASSTSGTQETQY
TRBJ1-3 12 TRBV7-8 many ASSLPGTGNTIY
TRBJ1-2 13 TRBV6-1 . ASRVREDTNYGYT
TRBJ2-2 14 TRBV6-1 . ASSEFVELNTGELF
TRBJ1-1 14 TRBV6-2/TRBV6-3 many ASSLLGTGVNTEAF
TRBJ2-2 15 TRBV20-1 many SASRLGTGRGGGELF
TRBJ2-2 13 TRBV20-1 many SARPEGLYTGELF
TRBJ2-5 12 TRBV24-1 many ATSDFRQAETQY
TRBJ1-2 16 TRBV11-2 . ASSSTNTLASPDYGYT
TRBJ2-5 11 TRBV5-1 . ASSRGREETQY
TRBJ2-2 13 TRBV9 many ASNDRTVSSGELF
TRBJ2-5 15 TRBV6-1 many ASSEAVGLGAKETQY
TRBJ2-7 11 TRBV6-2/TRBV6-3 many ASNRGRSYEQY
TRBJ2-5 14 TRBV6-1 many ASSRPLTEAEETQY